The next 27 T cell receptor beta chains were all read from a single sample in a study of cytomegalovirus exposure and HLA in healthy donors. In the PCR, 60 Vbeta and 13 Jbeta primers were used. The protocol was immunoSEQ multiplex PCR, while the TCRdb copy is restricted to in-frame clones and leaves out a portion. Altogether 80,000 to 100,000 clones are present, about four fifths being singletons, with the ten largest covering roughly 5.1%. Sequenced input: PBMCs. These receptors all stem from a man aged 35 to 55 in good health and CMV-seropositive.

This chain connects TRBV10-1 to TRBJ2-3, with D possibly TRBD2 on 6 matching bases. The CDR3 covers 14 residues. The germline gives CDR1 WNHNN, CDR2 SYGVQD (reference sequence). V gave up 3 bases and J gave up 8 bases, with 15 bases separating them. CDR3 DNA: TGCGCCAGCAGTGACGGGAGCCCCGTGGCTACGCAGTATTTT. Translated: CASSDGSPVATQYF.

This clone was detected only once. The CDR3 DNA is TGTGCCAGTAGTATAGGACAGGGAATTTACAATGAGCAGTTCTTC. Protein: CASSIGQGIYNEQFF. The chain carries TRBV19 and TRBJ2-1; 7 nucleotides line up with TRBD1. The CDR3 spans 15 residues. V lost 1 base to trimming and J lost 4 bases; unmatched junction nucleotides: 4. Germline-derived CDR1 and CDR2 are LNHDA and SQIVND (reference sequence).

This chain joins TRBV2 and TRBJ1-1; D remains ambiguous. CDR3 length: 12 amino acids. Germline lookup yields CDR1 SNHLY and CDR2 FYNNEI. V lost 3 bases and J 6 bases, leaving 8 bases between the germline ends. CDR3 bases: TGTGCCAGCAGTGACCGGGGTCCTGAAGCTTTCTTT. Amino acid sequence: CASSDRGPEAFF.

The genes are TRBV7-8 and TRBJ2-6; 8 bases match TRBD1. The CDR3 consists of 17 residues. V lost 5 bases and J lost 0; bases outside the gene matches: 6. CDR1 SGHVS and CDR2 FQNEAQ come from the germline V gene. Here the CDR3 DNA reads TGTGCCAGCAGCGCCGGGACAGGCTTCTCTGGGGCCAACGTCCTGACTTTC. This encodes CASSAGTGFSGANVLTF.

The chain couples TRBV5-1 to TRBJ2-3, with 11 bases fitting TRBD2. Germline trimming cut 10 bases from V and 6 bases from J; bases unmatched to any gene: 10. The CDR3 loop spans 14 amino acids. CDR1 and CDR2 (germline): SGHRS, YFSETQ. For the CDR3, the DNA is TGCGCCTCCCTACTAGCGGGGGAGACGGATACGCAGTATTTT. It yields the protein CASLLAGETDTQYF.

Details on this clone: Sequence at one end of the junction differs from germline and may be a read error. This chain joins TRBV7-9 and TRBJ1-1; 9 bases are shared with TRBD1. CDR3 length: 13 residues. CDR1 and CDR2 from the germline V gene are SEHNR and FQNEAQ (reference sequence). The CDR3 DNA follows: TGTTCCAGCAGCTTAGGAGGACAGGGGGAAGCTTTCTTT. This gives the protein CSSSLGGQGEAFF.

This clone was counted once. The chain is built from TRBV19 and TRBJ1-5; weak D call: TRBD1 (5 bases). V lost 5 bases and J 4 bases, leaving 12 bases between the germline ends. CDR1 is LNHDA and CDR2 is SQIVND in the germline V gene (reference sequence). The CDR3 sequence is 14 residues long. The DNA of the CDR3 is TGTGCCAGTAGTTTCCCCGGGGGGAATCAGCCCCAGCATTTT. It codes for CASSFPGGNQPQHF.

The chain joins TRBV6-4 to TRBJ1-3; D not certain. V was clipped by 0 bases and J by 1 base, with 7 bases between them. The CDR3 runs 15 residues. In germline, CDR1 is MRHNA, CDR2 SNTAGT. The CDR3 coding sequence is TGTGCCAGCAGTGACTCTTGTGTATCTGGAAACACCATATATTTT. Its translation is CASSDSCVSGNTIYF.

The chain joins TRBV14 to TRBJ2-3, with a tentative D call TRBD2 (6 bases). The CDR3 sequence is 15 residues long. The germline V and J ends were trimmed by 4 bases and 0 bases, with 11 bases remaining between them. Germline V gene sequence: CDR1 SGHDN, CDR2 FVKESK. The CDR3 sequence is CASSPGTPSTDTQYF. For the CDR3, the DNA is TGTGCCAGCAGCCCGGGGACTCCCAGCACAGATACGCAGTATTTT.

The genes are TRBV13 and TRBJ2-5; 14 bases are shared with TRBD2. Germline CDR1 reads PRHDT; CDR2 reads FYEKMQ (reference sequence). V shed 5 bases, J shed 5 bases, and the junction held 7 bases outside the gene matches. The CDR3 contains 16 residues. CDR3 in DNA: TGTGCCAGCAGCCCCGGGACTAGCGGGAGATTTGAGACCCAGTACTTC. This gives the protein CASSPGTSGRFETQYF.

The genes are TRBV18 and TRBJ1-1; TRBD1 is a possible D gene (5 bases). The germline V and J ends were trimmed by 1 base and 4 bases, with 16 bases remaining between them. CDR1 is KGHSH, CDR2 LQKENI, per germline. The CDR3 sequence is 16 residues long. The CDR3 DNA sequence: TGTGCCAGCTCACCACTCCTGGCAGGGAGGAGCACTGAAGCTTTCTTT. It yields the protein CASSPLLAGRSTEAFF.

CDR3 sequence (DNA): TGTGCCAGCAGTTATTCCCGCAATGAGCAGTTCTTC. It codes for CASSYSRNEQFF. The rearrangement joins TRBV6-6 to TRBJ2-1, with no clear D. The CDR3 contains 12 residues. Trimming cost V 3 bases and J 6 bases, with 6 bases left between them. Germline V lookup: CDR1 MNHNY, CDR2 SVGAGI (reference sequence).

The chain combines TRBV28 with TRBJ1-6; a possible D gene is TRBD1 (5 bases). The CDR3 runs 12 residues. The germline gives CDR1 MDHEN, CDR2 SYDVKM. V was pared by 8 bases and J by 9 bases, with 11 bases between. CDR3 amino acids: CASGGSRSPLHF. The CDR3 bases are TGTGCCAGCGGGGGGTCGCGTTCACCCCTCCACTTT.

A remark on this clone: The junction differs from germline at one of its ends, possibly a read error. The genes are TRBV12-5 and TRBJ1-2; possibly TRBD1 for D (5 bases). The CDR3 is made up of 13 amino acids. The V gene's germline CDR1 is LGHNT and CDR2 FRNRAP. The CDR3 loop is CASGLEGISGYTF. The CDR3 DNA reads as TGTGCTAGTGGCTTGGAGGGGATAAGCGGCTACACCTTC.

This chain links TRBV4-1 with TRBJ2-7; 7 nucleotides match TRBD2. This CDR3 has 15 amino acids. V was clipped by 4 bases and J by 4 bases; unmatched bases: 10. Per germline, CDR1 MGHRA and CDR2 YSYEKL. The CDR3 nucleotides are TGCGCCAGCAGCCCCGGGACCCGCGGGGGATACGAGCAGTACTTC. The encoded protein is CASSPGTRGGYEQYF.

This rearrangement joins TRBV2 to TRBJ1-6; 9 bases fit TRBD1. The CDR3 spans 15 residues. CDR1 and CDR2 from the germline V gene are SNHLY and FYNNEI. V lost 7 bases and J lost 8; bases outside the gene matches: 9. CDR3 DNA sequence: TGTGCCAGCACCGATCAGACAGGGGGAGATTCACCCCTCCACTTT. Amino acid sequence: CASTDQTGGDSPLHF.

This sequence joins TRBV7-3 and TRBJ2-2; no definite D call. The CDR3 runs 13 residues. Germline CDR1 SGHTA, CDR2 FQGTGA. V was pared by 4 bases and J by 4 bases, with 7 bases between. The CDR3 sequence: CASSSPGTGELFF. In nucleotides, the CDR3 is TGTGCCAGCAGCTCCCCAGGCACCGGGGAGCTGTTTTTT.

V gene TRBV10-1 combines with J gene TRBJ2-1, with 8 bases that match TRBD1. Per the germline V gene, CDR1 is WNHNN and CDR2 is SYGVQD (reference sequence). V lost 3 bases and J lost 5; bases outside the gene matches: 6. The CDR3 runs 15 residues. The CDR3 loop is CASSDSGTGHNEQFF. As DNA, the CDR3 is TGCGCCAGCAGTGACTCCGGGACAGGCCACAATGAGCAGTTCTTC.

This clone was detected a few times. The rearrangement links TRBV18 to TRBJ1-2, with 8 positions matching TRBD1. Trimming cost V 3 bases and J 2 bases; bases outside gene matches: 5. The CDR3 is 15 amino acids. Germline CDR1 reads KGHSH; CDR2 reads LQKENI. As DNA, the CDR3 is TGTGCCAGCTCACCCCGGGACAGGACAAACTATGGCTACACCTTC. As protein: CASSPRDRTNYGYTF. The whole variable domain, remainder taken from reference TRBV18 and TRBJ1-2, is NAGVMQNPRHLVRRRGQEARLRCSPMKGHSHVYWYRQLPEEGLKFMVYLQKENIIDESGMPKERFSAEFPKEGPSILRIQQVVRGDSAAYFCASSPRDRTNYGYTFGSGTRLTVV.

The chain recombines TRBV6-6 with TRBJ2-7; 8 positions match TRBD2. V lost 4 bases and J lost 2; bases outside the gene matches: 7. The CDR3 totals 15 residues. Per germline, CDR1 MNHNY and CDR2 SVGAGI (reference sequence). The CDR3 region is CASSSPGLDPYEQYF. Written as DNA, the CDR3 is TGTGCCAGCAGTTCCCCGGGACTAGACCCCTACGAGCAGTACTTC.

This clone was seen just once. V gene TRBV7-8 combines with J gene TRBJ1-2; D is possibly TRBD1 (5 bases). The germline V gene encodes CDR1 SGHVS and CDR2 FQNEAQ. The V end was cut by 0 bases, the J end by 2 bases, with 7 bases between. The length of the CDR3 is 14 residues. CDR3 loop: CASSLAQGNYGYTF. The CDR3 DNA follows: TGTGCCAGCAGCTTAGCGCAGGGCAACTATGGCTACACCTTC.

The rearrangement uses TRBV15 and TRBJ1-5, with a weak D call TRBD1 (5 bases). CDR3 length: 14 residues. Germline-derived CDR1 and CDR2 are LNHNV and YYDKDF (reference sequence). V lost 7 bases and J lost 3, with 13 bases in between. The CDR3 coding sequence is TGTGCCACCAATTGCACAGGCTCCAATCAGCCCCAGCATTTT. Amino acid sequence: CATNCTGSNQPQHF.

The J gene is TRBJ2-3, the V gene TRBV18, with 7 bases that match TRBD1. Germline CDR1 reads KGHSH; CDR2 reads LQKENI. This CDR3 contains 14 residues. The V segment lost 3 bases and the J segment 3 bases; nucleotides outside the gene matches: 3. The CDR3 region is CASSPGTVTDTQYF. The CDR3 DNA follows: TGTGCCAGCTCACCCGGGACAGTAACAGATACGCAGTATTTT.

The V and J genes are TRBV9 and TRBJ2-1; 10 positions agree with TRBD1. V gave up 0 bases and J gave up 8 bases; unmatched junction bases: 5. Germline V gene data show CDR1 as SGDLS and CDR2 as YYNGEE. The CDR3 spans 15 residues. CDR3 loop: CASSVEGQGIDEQFF. The CDR3 DNA follows: TGTGCCAGCAGCGTAGAGGGACAGGGGATCGATGAGCAGTTCTTC.

The rearrangement joins TRBV2 to TRBJ1-2; no clear D gene. The CDR3 is made up of 11 amino acids. The V and J ends lost 7 bases and 7 bases respectively, with 10 bases between them. Germline V CDR1 and CDR2: SNHLY, FYNNEI. CDR3 amino acids: CASNQEGGYTF. The CDR3 DNA follows: TGTGCCAGCAACCAAGAGGGTGGCTACACCTTC.

This rearrangement joins TRBV21-1 to TRBJ1-1; the table's D call, TRBD1, has no DNA check behind it. TRBV21-1 is deemed a pseudogene. The CDR3 contains 16 residues. CDR3 nucleotide sequence: TGTGCCTGCTCCAGACAGGGAATATTCACGAACACTGAAGCTTTCTTT. This encodes CACSRQGIFTNTEAFF.

The chain employs TRBV7-2 and TRBJ2-3, with 12 bases that match TRBD2. Trimming took 3 bases from V and 4 from J; bases not matched to a gene: 5. The CDR3 covers 16 residues. The germline V gene has CDR1 SGHTA and CDR2 FQGNSA. The CDR3 DNA sequence: TGTGCCAGCAGCTTTAGACTAGCGGGAGCCTCAGATACGCAGTATTTT. Its protein product is CASSFRLAGASDTQYF.